What follows are 27 T cell receptor beta chains derived from one specimen sequenced in a study of T cell repertoires in cytomegalovirus infection. One entry per CDR3 protein, called by TCRdb with MiXCR from the reads. Here the sample spans more than 200,000 distinct CDR3 sequences, approximately 9.2% being singletons. Material for sequencing was PBMCs. The receptors stem from a human donor in good health (CMV status not recorded). Some clones in this sample may be carry-over from other donors' samples.

This clonotype was recorded at least ten times. This sequence joins TRBV7-2 and TRBJ2-1; D call uncertain. This CDR3 is built from 12 residues. Trimming stripped 0 bases from V and 11 bases from J, with 8 bases between. Germline V CDR1 and CDR2: SGHTA, FQGNSA. The CDR3 DNA reads TGTGCCAGCAGCTTAGCGAAGTCCCAGCAGTTCTTC. Its translation is CASSLAKSQQFF.

This chain links TRBV12-3 or TRBV12-4 with TRBJ1-1, with a weak D call TRBD1 (5 bases). The V end lost 2 bases, the J end lost 0 bases, and 10 bases lay between the germline ends. The length of the CDR3 is 15 residues. CDR3 nucleotide sequence: TGTGCCAGCAGTTTAATGCAGGGAATGAACACTGAAGCTTTCTTT. Translated: CASSLMQGMNTEAFF.

The rearrangement uses TRBV4-2 and TRBJ1-1; D may be TRBD1 (5 bases). The V gene lost 0 bases and the J gene lost 0 bases, with 8 bases spanning the gap. The CDR3 runs to 15 residues. From germline, CDR1 is LGHNA and CDR2 YNFKEQ. This CDR3 reads CASSQEAGMNTEAFF. Here the CDR3 DNA reads TGTGCCAGCAGCCAAGAGGCAGGGATGAACACTGAAGCTTTCTTT.

There are a few counts of this clonotype. This chain links TRBV5-6 with TRBJ2-5; D ambiguous. Germline V gives CDR1 SGHDT, CDR2 YYEEEE. CDR3 size: 14 residues. Trimming cost V 2 bases and J 2 bases, with 10 bases left between them. This CDR3 is CASSLSAFQETQYF. The DNA of the CDR3 is TGTGCCAGCAGCTTAAGTGCCTTTCAAGAGACCCAGTACTTC.

This clonotype has a count of ten or more. The genes are TRBV7-8 and TRBJ2-1, with a weak D call TRBD1 (5 bases). CDR3 length: 15 amino acids. CDR1 SGHVS and CDR2 FQNEAQ come from the germline V gene. The V end was cut by 5 bases, the J end by 0 bases, with 11 bases between. Here the CDR3 DNA reads TGTGCCAGCAGCGAATGGGGCAGCTCCTACAATGAGCAGTTCTTC. Its translation is CASSEWGSSYNEQFF. The full variable domain, in which reference TRBV7-8 and TRBJ2-1 provide the parts outside the CDR3, is GAGVSQSPRYKVAKRGQDVALRCDPISGHVSLFWYQQALGQGPEFLTYFQNEAQLDKSGLPSDRFFAERPEGSVSTLKIQRTQQEDSAVYLCASSEWGSSYNEQFFGPGTRLTVL.

There are a few counts of this clonotype. The chain joins TRBV28 to TRBJ2-7, with 10 bases that match TRBD1. The junction had 8 bases not matched to a gene; V was cut back by 6 bases and J by 3 bases. The CDR3 is made up of 15 amino acids. The germline V gene encodes CDR1 MDHEN and CDR2 SYDVKM. Written as DNA, the CDR3 is TGTGCCAGCAGCCTAGGCGGGACAGGGGACTACGAGCAGTACTTC. Amino acid sequence: CASSLGGTGDYEQYF. Variable domain in full (rest from reference TRBV28 and TRBJ2-7): DVKVTQSSRYLVKRTGEKVFLECVQDMDHENMFWYRQDPGLGLRLIYFSYDVKMKEKGDIPEGYSVSREKKERFSLILESASTNQTSMYLCASSLGGTGDYEQYFGPGTRLTVT.

There are many counts of this clonotype. V and J are TRBV19 and TRBJ1-2, with 9 bases matching TRBD1. CDR1 and CDR2 from the germline V gene are LNHDA and SQIVND (reference sequence). J gave up 4 bases and V 4 bases, and 10 bases lay outside the gene matches. The CDR3 has 16 amino acids. CDR3 sequence (DNA): TGTGCCAGTAGTACACCGGGACAGGGTTTCGCCTATGGCTACACCTTC. This translates into CASSTPGQGFAYGYTF.

For this clonotype: This may be a read error: a much more frequent sequence differs by one nucleotide. No conserved phenylalanine or tryptophan is present at the end of the CDR3, so a read error is the likely explanation. This sequence joins TRBV20-1 and TRBJ1-5, with D perhaps matching TRBD1 (5 bases). Germline CDR1 is DFQATT and CDR2 is SNEGSKA (reference sequence). The CDR3 is 15 amino acids. V was shortened by 3 bases and J by 0 bases, with 12 bases between the two germline ends. CDR3 residues: CSASSGIFSNQPQHL. DNA of the CDR3: TGCAGTGCTAGTTCAGGGATTTTTAGCAATCAGCCCCAGCATTTA.

This clonotype was detected ten times or more. The chain couples TRBV7-2 to TRBJ2-5; a weak D match, TRBD1 (6 bases). V was trimmed by 0 bases and J by 1 base, leaving 24 bases between them. There are 20 residues in the CDR3. CDR1 and CDR2 from the germline V gene are SGHTA and FQGNSA. CDR3 in DNA: TGTGCCAGCAGCTTAGCAAAAACAGGGTCGGTAGGGCTCGGCCAAGAGACCCAGTACTTC. This codes for CASSLAKTGSVGLGQETQYF. Complete variable domain (other parts from reference TRBV7-2 and TRBJ2-5): GAGVSQSPSNKVTEKGKDVELRCDPISGHTALYWYRQSLGQGLEFLIYFQGNSAPDKSGLPSDRFSAERTGGSVSTLTIQRTQQEDSAVYLCASSLAKTGSVGLGQETQYFGPGTRLLVL.

The chain carries TRBV2 and TRBJ2-3, with 8 nucleotides matching TRBD1. CDR3 length: 15 amino acids. CDR1 and CDR2 from the germline V gene are SNHLY and FYNNEI. J gave up 2 bases and V 8 bases, and 9 bases lay outside the gene matches. In DNA form, the CDR3 reads TGTGCCAGCCCCGGCGACAGGGGTGTCACAGATACGCAGTATTTT. It codes for CASPGDRGVTDTQYF.

Only a few counts were recorded for this clonotype. V gene TRBV20-1 combines with J gene TRBJ2-5; the D is unclear. The CDR3 has 14 residues. Trimming removed 0 bases at V and 2 bases at J, with 10 bases between. Germline V lookup: CDR1 DFQATT, CDR2 SNEGSKA (reference sequence). The CDR3 protein is CSARDLEPQETQYF. DNA of the CDR3: TGCAGTGCTAGAGATCTGGAACCTCAAGAGACCCAGTACTTC.

This clonotype has a count of ten or more. The chain uses TRBV12-3 or TRBV12-4 and TRBJ1-1, with 7 bases identical to TRBD1. Unmatched junction bases numbered 13, after V lost 6 bases and J lost 0 bases. The CDR3 has 17 amino acids. The CDR3 DNA sequence: TGTGCCAGCAGCCGACTCGGGACAGCCAACATGAACACTGAAGCTTTCTTT. Amino acids: CASSRLGTANMNTEAFF.

Ten or more counts support this clonotype. The chain links TRBV7-2 to TRBJ2-6; D is undetermined. This CDR3 spans 17 amino acids. Per the germline V gene, CDR1 is SGHTA and CDR2 is FQGNSA. V lost 4 bases and J 0 bases, leaving 13 bases between the germline ends. CDR3 in DNA: TGTGCCAGCAGCTCCCAAAAAGGGCGCTCTGGGGCCAACGTCCTGACTTTC. This encodes CASSSQKGRSGANVLTF.

The genes are TRBV7-9 and TRBJ1-5; a weak D match, TRBD1 (6 bases). V lost 5 bases to trimming and J lost 6 bases, with 17 bases between them. The CDR3 covers 15 residues. From germline, CDR1 is SEHNR and CDR2 FQNEAQ (reference sequence). The CDR3 region has the DNA TGTGCCAGCAGCCCGGACGGGGGCACGGGTCAGCCCCAGCATTTT. It specifies CASSPDGGTGQPQHF.

In its sample, this clonotype was seen many times. The genes are TRBV2 and TRBJ1-5; D gene ambiguous. This CDR3 spans 14 amino acids. CDR1 and CDR2 (germline): SNHLY, FYNNEI. The germline V and J ends were trimmed by 6 bases and 0 bases, with 9 bases remaining between them. The CDR3 sequence is CASREPYSNQPQHF. DNA for the CDR3: TGTGCCAGCAGGGAACCTTATAGCAATCAGCCCCAGCATTTT.

This clonotype showed up many times. The chain combines TRBV7-9 with TRBJ2-4; TRBD2 aligns across 10 bases. The CDR3 is 14 amino acids. V lost 5 bases to trimming and J lost 8 bases; unmatched junction nucleotides: 6. Germline-derived CDR1 and CDR2 are SEHNR and FQNEAQ (reference sequence). CDR3 residues: CASSPMSGRDIQYF. The CDR3 region has the DNA TGTGCCAGCAGCCCCATGAGCGGGAGGGACATTCAGTACTTC.

This clonotype was seen repeatedly, ten times or more. The V and J genes are TRBV6-2 or TRBV6-3 and TRBJ2-4; no definite D call. Trimming removed 2 bases from V and 4 bases from J, with 9 bases in between. CDR1 is MNHEY and CDR2 is SVGEGT in the germline V gene. CDR3 length: 14 amino acids. The CDR3 sequence: CASSYGVPKNIQYF. The DNA of the CDR3 is TGTGCCAGCAGTTACGGGGTGCCAAAAAACATTCAGTACTTC.

A few counts support this clonotype. The chain combines TRBV11-2 with TRBJ1-2; 7 bases line up with TRBD1. The CDR3 totals 15 residues. Germline loops: CDR1 SGHAT, CDR2 FQNNGV. Trimming at V came to 5 bases and at J to 4 bases, leaving 10 bases not matched to a gene. This CDR3 is CASSPGQVAIYGYTF. CDR3 nucleotides: TGTGCCAGCAGCCCTGGACAGGTCGCTATCTATGGCTACACCTTC.

This chain uses TRBV7-9 with TRBJ2-3; no clear D gene. This CDR3 has 16 amino acids. Trimming cost V 5 bases and J 0 bases, with 15 bases left between them. The germline gives CDR1 SEHNR, CDR2 FQNEAQ (reference sequence). This CDR3 reads CASSPVESQSTDTQYF. CDR3 DNA: TGTGCCAGCAGCCCGGTTGAGTCACAGAGCACAGATACGCAGTATTTT. The whole variable domain, remainder taken from reference TRBV7-9 and TRBJ2-3, is DTGVSQNPRHKITKRGQNVTFRCDPISEHNRLYWYRQTLGQGPEFLTYFQNEAQLEKSRLLSDRFSAERPKGSFSTLEIQRTEQGDSAMYLCASSPVESQSTDTQYFGPGTRLTVL.

The table lists this clonotype with many counts. The chain links TRBV20-1 to TRBJ1-6; 7 bases map to TRBD1. This CDR3 has 14 residues. Germline V gene lookup returns CDR1 DFQATT and CDR2 SNEGSKA (reference sequence). V trimming: 6 bases; J trimming: 7 bases; junction bases outside the gene matches: 9. The CDR3 loop is CSAPRQGINSPLHF. DNA of the CDR3: TGCAGTGCCCCAAGACAGGGAATCAATTCACCCCTCCACTTT.

The table lists this clonotype with many counts. The gene calls are TRBV20-1 and TRBJ2-1; D is unclear. The CDR3 consists of 13 residues. Germline CDR1 reads DFQATT; CDR2 reads SNEGSKA (reference sequence). Trimming pared 3 bases from V and 0 bases from J, leaving 6 bases between. This CDR3 reads CSARGISYNEQFF. CDR3 bases: TGCAGTGCTAGGGGGATCTCCTACAATGAGCAGTTCTTC.

The rearrangement uses TRBV28 and TRBJ1-5; weak D call: TRBD1 (6 bases). Per germline, CDR1 MDHEN and CDR2 SYDVKM. The V and J ends lost 6 bases and 2 bases respectively, with 20 bases between them. The CDR3 runs to 17 residues. In DNA form, the CDR3 reads TGTGCCAGCAGATCTAGCACAGGGATAGGCGGCAATCAGCCCCAGCATTTT. It yields the protein CASRSSTGIGGNQPQHF.

This clonotype appeared many times. The rearrangement links TRBV19 to TRBJ1-3; D is uncertain. The CDR3 is made up of 14 amino acids. With 6 bases removed from V and 0 bases from J, the gap between germline ends came to 9 bases. Germline assignment: CDR1 LNHDA and CDR2 SQIVND (reference sequence). The CDR3 here is CASRESLSGNTIYF. The CDR3 DNA reads as TGTGCCAGTAGGGAAAGTCTCTCTGGAAACACCATATATTTT.

This clonotype was observed at least ten times. The J gene is TRBJ2-5, the V gene TRBV28; 9 nucleotides match TRBD1. Germline V CDR1 and CDR2: MDHEN, SYDVKM. V lost 6 bases to trimming and J lost 5 bases; unmatched junction nucleotides: 4. The CDR3 length is 13 residues. CDR3 DNA sequence: TGTGCCAGCAGAAACAGGGGGCCGGAGACCCAGTACTTC. It codes for CASRNRGPETQYF.

The sample holds a few counts of this clonotype. V and J are TRBV20-1 and TRBJ2-5, with 7 bases aligning to TRBD1. The CDR3 length is 12 residues. V was pared by 6 bases and J by 2 bases, with 3 bases of the junction left unmatched. Germline CDR1 reads DFQATT; CDR2 reads SNEGSKA (reference sequence). CDR3 DNA: TGCAGTGCCGGGACAGTACAAGAGACCCAGTACTTC. Amino acids: CSAGTVQETQYF.

A few counts support this clonotype. The V gene is TRBV20-1, the J gene TRBJ2-1, with TRBD2 matching over 9 bases. The J segment lost 4 bases and the V segment lost 2 bases, leaving 6 bases of the junction unmatched. The CDR3 is made up of 15 amino acids. CDR1 is DFQATT and CDR2 is SNEGSKA in the germline V gene (reference sequence). CDR3 sequence: CSARTTAGGYNEQFF. CDR3 DNA sequence: TGCAGTGCTAGAACGACGGCGGGAGGGTACAATGAGCAGTTCTTC.

This clonotype was counted a few times. The CDR3 reads CASRTGGWADTQYF. The CDR3 bases are TGTGCCAGCAGAACAGGGGGCTGGGCAGATACGCAGTATTTT. The chain has TRBV6-1 and TRBJ2-3; 9 bases match TRBD1. This CDR3 region has 14 residues. The germline gives CDR1 MNHNS, CDR2 SASEGT. Trimming removed 6 bases from V and 4 bases from J; junction bases left unmatched: 5.